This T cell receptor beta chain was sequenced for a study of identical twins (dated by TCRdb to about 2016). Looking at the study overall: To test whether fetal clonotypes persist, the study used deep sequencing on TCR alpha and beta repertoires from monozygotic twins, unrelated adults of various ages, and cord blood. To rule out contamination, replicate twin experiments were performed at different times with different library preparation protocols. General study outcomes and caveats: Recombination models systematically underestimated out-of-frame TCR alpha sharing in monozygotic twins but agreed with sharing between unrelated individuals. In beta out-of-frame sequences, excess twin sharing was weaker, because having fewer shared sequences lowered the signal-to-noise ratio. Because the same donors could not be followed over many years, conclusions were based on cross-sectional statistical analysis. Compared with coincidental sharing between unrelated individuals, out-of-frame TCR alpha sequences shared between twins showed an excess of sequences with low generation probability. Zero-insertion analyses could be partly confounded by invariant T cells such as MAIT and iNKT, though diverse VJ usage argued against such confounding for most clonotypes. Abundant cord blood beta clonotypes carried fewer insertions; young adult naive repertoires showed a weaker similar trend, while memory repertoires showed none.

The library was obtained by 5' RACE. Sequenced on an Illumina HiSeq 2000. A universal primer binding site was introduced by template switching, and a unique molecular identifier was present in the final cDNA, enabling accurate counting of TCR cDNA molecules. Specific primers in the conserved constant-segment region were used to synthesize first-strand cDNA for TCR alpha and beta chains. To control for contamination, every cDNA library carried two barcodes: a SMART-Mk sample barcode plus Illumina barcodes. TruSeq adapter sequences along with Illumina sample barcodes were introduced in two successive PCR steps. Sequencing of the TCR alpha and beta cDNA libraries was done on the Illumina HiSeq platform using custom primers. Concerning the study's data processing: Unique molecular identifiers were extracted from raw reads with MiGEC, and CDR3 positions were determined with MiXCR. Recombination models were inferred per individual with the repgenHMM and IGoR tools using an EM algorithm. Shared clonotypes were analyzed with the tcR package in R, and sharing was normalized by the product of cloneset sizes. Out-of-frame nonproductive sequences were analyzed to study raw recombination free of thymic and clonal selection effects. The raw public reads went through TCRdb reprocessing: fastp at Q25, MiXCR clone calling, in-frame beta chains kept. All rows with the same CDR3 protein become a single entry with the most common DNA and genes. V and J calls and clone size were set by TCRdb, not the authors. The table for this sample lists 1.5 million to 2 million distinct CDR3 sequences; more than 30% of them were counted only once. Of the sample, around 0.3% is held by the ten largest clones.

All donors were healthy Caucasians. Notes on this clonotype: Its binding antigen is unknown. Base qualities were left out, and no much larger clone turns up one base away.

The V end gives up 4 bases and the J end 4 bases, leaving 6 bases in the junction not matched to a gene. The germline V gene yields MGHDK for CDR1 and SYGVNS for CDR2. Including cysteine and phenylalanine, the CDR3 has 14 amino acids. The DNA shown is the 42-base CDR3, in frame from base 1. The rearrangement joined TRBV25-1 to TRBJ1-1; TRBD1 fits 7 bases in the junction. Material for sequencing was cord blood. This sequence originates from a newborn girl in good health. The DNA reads TGTGCCAGCAGTGCCTTACAGGGGACCACTGAAGCTTTCTTT. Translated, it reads CASSALQGTTEAFF. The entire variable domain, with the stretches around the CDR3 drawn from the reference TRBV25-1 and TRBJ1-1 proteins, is EADIYQTPRYLVIGTGKKITLECSQTMGHDKMYWYQQDPGMELHLIHYSYGVNSTEKGDLSSESTVSRIRTEHFPLTLESARPSHTSQYLCASSALQGTTEAFFGQGTRLTVV.